A single T cell receptor (beta chain) is shown here with its context. These data originate in a study of radiotherapy plus CTLA-4 blockade in lung cancer. Data came from immunoSEQ multiplex PCR; TCRdb stores just in-frame clones and leaves some out. The repertoire holds some 92,000 clones, with roughly four fifths as singletons. V shed 2 bases, J shed 2 bases, and the junction held 1 base outside the gene matches. The CDR3 is made up of 14 amino acids. CDR1 is SGHDT, CDR2 YYEEEE, per germline. The sequence derives from a human donor with non-small cell lung cancer who had a partial response to radiotherapy plus ipilimumab. Specimen: peripheral blood, collected from a patient treated with radiotherapy plus ipilimumab. The V gene is TRBV5-6, the J gene TRBJ1-3; 7 bases align to TRBD1. In DNA form, the CDR3 reads TGTGCCAGCAGCTTAAGGGGGCCTGGAAACACCATATATTTT. This codes for CASSLRGPGNTIYF.